Listed here are 5 T cell receptor beta chains from one sample, sequenced in a study of identical twins. TCRdb used MiXCR to reprocess the 5' RACE reads, holding one entry per CDR3 protein. The repertoire holds around 230,000 distinct CDR3 sequences, with around 9.6% as singletons. Sequencing was done on a sample of memory (CD45RO+) T cells sorted from blood. These receptors originate from a woman between 18 and 30 years old in good health.

This clonotype has only one observation. J is TRBJ2-6 and V is TRBV6-5; TRBD1 matches 8 bases. Germline loops: CDR1 MNHEY, CDR2 SVGAGI. There are 17 residues in the CDR3. V shed 2 bases and J 4 bases; nucleotides not matched to a gene: 7. CDR3 in amino acids: CASSYLRQGSGANVLTF. The CDR3 nucleotides are TGTGCCAGCAGTTACCTTCGACAGGGGTCCGGGGCCAACGTCCTGACTTTC.

The V gene is TRBV6-1, the J gene TRBJ2-7; possible D gene TRBD2, 6 bases. CDR1 and CDR2 from the germline V gene are MNHNS and SASEGT. There are 15 residues in the CDR3. The V end was cut by 4 bases, the J end by 2 bases, with 15 bases between. CDR3 nucleotides: TGTGCCAGCAGTGCATCCCGGGACTTGGCCTACGAGCAGTACTTC. Its translation: CASSASRDLAYEQYF.

This clonotype was observed a handful of times. The CDR3 region is CAISVWRDTQYF. CDR3 in DNA: TGTGCCATCAGTGTATGGCGGGATACGCAGTATTTT. This chain uses TRBV10-3 with TRBJ2-3, with unresolved D. There are 12 residues in the CDR3. In germline, CDR1 is ENHRY, CDR2 SYGVKD. V lost 4 bases, J lost 6 bases, and 8 bases lay in between.

This clonotype was counted a few times. This chain connects TRBV10-2 to TRBJ2-7, with D unresolved. The germline gives CDR1 WSHSY, CDR2 SAAADI. Trimming removed 0 bases from V and 5 bases from J, with 11 bases in between. The CDR3 contains 14 residues. The CDR3 region has the DNA TGCGCCAGCAGTGAGTCGAACAGAGACCACGAGCAGTACTTC. It translates to CASSESNRDHEQYF.

The table lists this clonotype with a count of one. The rearrangement joins TRBV19 to TRBJ2-1, with D possibly TRBD2 on 5 matching bases. Germline values: CDR1 LNHDA, CDR2 SQIVND (reference sequence). V lost 4 bases to trimming and J lost 7 bases, with 17 bases between them. CDR3 length equals 15 residues. As DNA, the CDR3 is TGTGCCAGTAGTACCCCAGCCGAGGGCAGGAATGAGCAGTTCTTC. Encoded protein: CASSTPAEGRNEQFF.